Listed below are T cell receptor beta chains from one sample, sequenced in a study of regulatory T cells in long-lasting Graves disease. A single record per CDR3 protein comes from TCRdb applying MiXCR to the multiplex PCR reads. The sample has fewer than 450,000 distinct CDR3 sequences, around a quarter seen once. Here the sequenced sample was peripheral blood mononuclear cells (PBMCs), taken when the disease was refractory, from a patient treated with antithyroid drugs. Every receptor here comes from a female donor with Graves disease. Each CDR3 is given with its conserved first and last residue. The D gene is left open where the match is weak. Only part of the rows carry a size: once, few, many, or a class if the clone is expanded.

many	TRBV18	TRBJ2-5	TRBD1	CASSPQGQGLQETQYF	TGTGCCAGCTCACCCCAAGGACAGGGATTACAAGAGACCCAGTACTTC
-	TRBV3-1	TRBJ2-3	TRBD2	CASSQKPSGSSDTQYF	TGTGCCAGCAGCCAAAAGCCTAGCGGGAGTTCAGATACGCAGTATTTT
few	TRBV11-1	TRBJ1-1	-	CASSHDIATEAFF	TGTGCCAGCAGCCATGATATTGCTACTGAAGCTTTCTTT
-	TRBV5-1	TRBJ1-4	-	CASSPGGVRNEKLFF	TGCGCCAGCAGCCCGGGAGGGGTGAGAAATGAAAAACTGTTTTTT
-	TRBV7-8	TRBJ2-5	TRBD1	CASSLGQGVGEAQYF	TGTGCCAGCAGCCTCGGACAGGGCGTGGGAGAGGCCCAGTACTTC
few	TRBV20-1	TRBJ2-3	TRBD2	CSSRLAGATDTQYF	TGCAGTTCCCGACTAGCGGGAGCCACAGATACGCAGTATTTT
-	TRBV28	TRBJ1-2	-	CASTMGSNYGYTF	TGTGCCAGCACGATGGGTTCTAACTATGGCTACACCTTC
many	TRBV2	TRBJ1-4	-	CASRGGDLSNEKLFF	TGTGCCAGCAGAGGGGGGGACCTATCTAATGAAAAACTGTTTTTT
-	TRBV6-2/TRBV6-3	TRBJ2-7	-	CAISELRDPIYEQYF	TGTGCCATCAGTGAACTCCGGGACCCAATCTACGAGCAGTACTTC
-	TRBV7-6	TRBJ1-5	TRBD1	CASSPRPGQGTPNQPQHF	TGTGCCAGCAGCCCCCGACCGGGACAGGGGACCCCCAATCAGCCCCAGCATTTT
many	TRBV11-1	TRBJ1-1	TRBD1	CASSLGTGAETEAFF	TGTGCCAGCAGCTTAGGGACAGGGGCGGAGACTGAAGCTTTCTTT
few	TRBV6-1	TRBJ2-7	-	CASSSPPSVEQYF	TGTGCCAGCAGCTCCCCGCCGTCTGTCGAGCAGTACTTC
-	TRBV3-1	TRBJ1-6	-	CASSQDRLSSPLHF	TGTGCCAGCAGCCAGGACCGCTTATCTTCACCCCTCCACTTT
many	TRBV29-1	TRBJ1-1	-	CSVERLGEDTEAFF	TGCAGCGTTGAACGGCTAGGAGAGGACACTGAAGCTTTCTTT
-	TRBV6-2/TRBV6-3	TRBJ2-2	-	CASSDGLIGELFF	TGTGCCAGCAGTGACGGGTTGATCGGGGAGCTGTTTTTT
-	TRBV7-2	TRBJ2-7	-	CASRYGVRTDSYEQYF	TGTGCCAGCAGGTATGGGGTAAGGACTGACTCCTACGAGCAGTACTTC
-	TRBV7-3	TRBJ2-1	TRBD2	CASSSKSGTSGSYNEQFF	TGTGCCAGCAGCTCAAAGTCCGGGACTAGCGGGAGTTACAATGAGCAGTTCTTC
-	TRBV7-2	TRBJ2-7	-	CASSLIARGREQYF	TGTGCCAGCAGCTTAATCGCCAGGGGAAGAGAGCAGTACTTC
-	TRBV7-3	TRBJ2-2	-	CASSVAGTTTGELFF	TGTGCCAGCAGCGTAGCCGGGACAACCACCGGGGAGCTGTTTTTT
many	TRBV2	TRBJ2-5	-	CASSEEGFGTQYF	TGTGCCAGCAGTGAAGAGGGGTTTGGGACCCAGTACTTC
many	TRBV3-1	TRBJ2-2	-	CASSQGSSSSTGELFF	TGTGCCAGCAGCCAAGGGTCGAGCAGTTCCACCGGGGAGCTGTTTTTT
few	TRBV6-2/TRBV6-3	TRBJ1-2	-	CASSYSPLTGGYTF	TGTGCCAGCAGTTACTCGCCGTTGACTGGTGGCTACACCTTC
many	TRBV12-3/TRBV12-4	TRBJ1-2	-	CASTLGVYGYTF	TGTGCCAGCACCCTAGGGGTCTATGGCTACACCTTC
-	TRBV28	TRBJ1-1	-	CAIRGMNTEAFF	TGTGCCATCCGGGGTATGAACACTGAAGCTTTCTTT
-	TRBV19	TRBJ2-2	-	CASSNPNRDSYTGELFF	TGTGCCAGTAGTAATCCTAACCGGGACTCCTACACCGGGGAGCTGTTTTTT
-	TRBV20-1	TRBJ2-5	-	CSAMDRPQETQYF	TGCAGTGCTATGGACCGACCCCAAGAGACCCAGTACTTC
few	TRBV27	TRBJ2-7	TRBD1	CVIKPGTGGFYEQYF	TGTGTAATCAAGCCCGGGACAGGGGGCTTCTACGAGCAGTACTTC
few	TRBV18	TRBJ2-5	-	CASSQGRGILGETQYF	TGTGCCAGCTCACAAGGCCGGGGGATATTGGGAGAGACCCAGTACTTC
-	TRBV25-1	TRBJ1-1	-	CASREQGPSTEAFF	TGTGCCAGCAGGGAACAGGGCCCGTCCACTGAAGCTTTCTTT
many	TRBV12-3/TRBV12-4	TRBJ1-1	-	CASSLGGLMDTEAFF	TGTGCCAGCAGTTTGGGGGGCCTTATGGACACTGAAGCTTTCTTT
-	TRBV6-1	TRBJ1-6	-	CASSKSVGVTYNSPLHF	TGTGCCAGCAGTAAATCTGTGGGGGTGACCTATAATTCACCCCTCCACTTT
many	TRBV7-2	TRBJ1-4	-	CASSYLGEKLFF	TGTGCCAGCAGCTATCTTGGTGAAAAACTGTTTTTT
-	TRBV6-1	TRBJ1-2	-	CASSQEAGQGRRGYTF	TGTGCCAGCAGCCAAGAAGCCGGTCAGGGGAGACGCGGCTACACCTTC
many	TRBV2	TRBJ1-5	-	CASSDWQIGQPQHF	TGTGCCAGCAGTGATTGGCAGATCGGTCAGCCCCAGCATTTT
-	TRBV6-2/TRBV6-3	TRBJ2-7	TRBD2	CASSYSTAGASGRKYF	TGTGCCAGCAGTTACTCGACGGCTGGGGCTAGCGGGAGGAAGTACTTC
-	TRBV24-1	TRBJ1-1	-	CATSSGVNTEAFF	TGTGCCACCTCATCGGGGGTGAACACTGAAGCTTTCTTT
many	TRBV12-3/TRBV12-4	TRBJ1-1	-	CTSRPGNTEAFF	TGTACCAGCAGGCCAGGGAACACTGAAGCTTTCTTT
many	TRBV7-2	TRBJ2-1	-	CASSLDYNEQFF	TGTGCCAGCAGCTTAGACTACAATGAGCAGTTCTTC
many	TRBV28	TRBJ2-5	TRBD1	CASSSLPGQGKETQYF	TGTGCCAGCAGTAGCTTACCGGGACAGGGGAAAGAGACCCAGTACTTC
-	TRBV12-3/TRBV12-4	TRBJ2-5	-	CASGNRVGEETQYF	TGTGCCAGCGGAAACCGAGTTGGGGAAGAGACCCAGTACTTC
few	TRBV7-2	TRBJ1-5	TRBD1	CASSLEDRGHQPQHF	TGTGCCAGCAGCTTAGAAGACAGGGGGCATCAGCCCCAGCATTTT
-	TRBV2	TRBJ1-3	-	CASSGPSGNTIYF	TGTGCCAGCAGTGGACCCTCTGGAAACACCATATATTTT
many	TRBV7-2	TRBJ1-1	TRBD1	CASSRQGGTNTEAFF	TGTGCCAGCAGCCGACAGGGAGGGACGAACACTGAAGCTTTCTTT
-	TRBV5-5	TRBJ1-3	-	CASSLSRASSGNTIYF	TGTGCCAGCAGCCTATCCCGTGCTAGCTCTGGAAACACCATATATTTT
-	TRBV20-1	TRBJ1-2	-	CSAVDPRVTNYGYTF	TGCAGTGCCGTGGACCCGCGTGTCACCAACTATGGCTACACCTTC
many	TRBV20-1	TRBJ2-5	TRBD2	CSARDRSGRAWDETQYF	TGCAGTGCTAGAGATCGAAGCGGGAGGGCCTGGGATGAGACCCAGTACTTC
few	TRBV6-1	TRBJ2-5	-	CASNNGGLGVGETQYF	TGTGCCAGCAATAACGGGGGTTTGGGTGTTGGAGAGACCCAGTACTTC
-	TRBV27	TRBJ2-1	-	CASSLTGVQFDEQFF	TGTGCCAGCAGTTTAACTGGGGTACAGTTCGATGAGCAGTTCTTC
many	TRBV6-1	TRBJ1-5	TRBD1	CASSEKTGVQPQHF	TGTGCCAGCAGTGAAAAGACAGGGGTTCAGCCCCAGCATTTT
many	TRBV12-3/TRBV12-4	TRBJ2-1	TRBD2	CASFILAGGHNEQFF	TGTGCCAGCTTTATCCTGGCGGGAGGTCACAATGAGCAGTTCTTC
-	TRBV6-1	TRBJ2-5	-	CASNPGETQYF	TGTGCCAGCAACCCGGGAGAGACCCAGTACTTC
many	TRBV6-1	TRBJ1-2	-	CASSEEGSGGYTF	TGTGCCAGCAGTGAAGAGGGGAGCGGGGGCTACACCTTC
-	TRBV30	TRBJ2-3	TRBD2	CAWSDPLAGAADTQYF	TGTGCCTGGAGTGACCCACTAGCGGGAGCGGCAGATACGCAGTATTTT
many	TRBV2	TRBJ1-2	-	CASSEAANYGYTF	TGTGCCAGCAGTGAGGCAGCTAACTATGGCTACACCTTC
few	TRBV7-8	TRBJ2-7	-	CASSLDGYDYEQYF	TGTGCCAGCAGCTTAGACGGATATGACTACGAGCAGTACTTC
-	TRBV9	TRBJ2-7	-	CASSVEDGSDNIYEQYF	TGTGCCAGCAGCGTAGAGGACGGGAGCGACAATATTTACGAGCAGTACTTC
many	TRBV2	TRBJ1-5	-	CASSEHQGIGQPQHF	TGTGCCAGCAGCGAGCACCAGGGGATCGGTCAGCCCCAGCATTTT
many	TRBV28	TRBJ2-7	-	CASSSIAFNSEQYF	TGTGCCAGCAGTTCTATAGCTTTTAACTCCGAGCAGTACTTC
-	TRBV6-1	TRBJ1-2	-	CASSDGPQSQGYGYTF	TGTGCCAGCAGTGACGGACCTCAGTCTCAGGGCTATGGCTACACCTTC